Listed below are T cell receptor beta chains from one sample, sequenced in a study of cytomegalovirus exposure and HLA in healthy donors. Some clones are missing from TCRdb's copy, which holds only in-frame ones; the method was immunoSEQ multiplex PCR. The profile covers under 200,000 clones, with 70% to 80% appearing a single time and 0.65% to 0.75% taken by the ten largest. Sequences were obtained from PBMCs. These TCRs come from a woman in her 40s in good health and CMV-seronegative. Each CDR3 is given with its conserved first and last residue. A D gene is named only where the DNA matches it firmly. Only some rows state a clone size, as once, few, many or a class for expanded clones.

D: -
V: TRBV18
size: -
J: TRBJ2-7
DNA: TGTGCCAGCTCACCGTACACAGGGTCCCACGAGCAGTACTTC
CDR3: CASSPYTGSHEQYF

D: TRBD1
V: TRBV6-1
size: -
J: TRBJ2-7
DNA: TGTGCCAGCAGTGTGGGGGTTCAGGGGGCAGGCGAGCAGTACTTC
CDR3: CASSVGVQGAGEQYF

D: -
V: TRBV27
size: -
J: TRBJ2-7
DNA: TGTGCCAGCAGTTTATCCCACACTGGGGGCTTCTACGAGCAGTACTTC
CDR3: CASSLSHTGGFYEQYF

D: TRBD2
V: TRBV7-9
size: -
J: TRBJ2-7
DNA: TGTGCCAGCAGCCATCGCCTAGGACTAGCGGGAGCCTACGAGCAGTACTTC
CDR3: CASSHRLGLAGAYEQYF

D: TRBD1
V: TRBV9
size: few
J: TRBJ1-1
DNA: TGTGCCAGCAGCGTATTGGGACAGGGGAATGAAGCTTTCTTT
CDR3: CASSVLGQGNEAFF

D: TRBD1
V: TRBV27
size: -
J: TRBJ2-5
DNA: TGTGCCAGCAGTTTGGCCAGGGGGCGAGAGACCCAGTACTTC
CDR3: CASSLARGRETQYF

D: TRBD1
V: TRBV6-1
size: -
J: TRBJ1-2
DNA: TGTGCCAGCAGTGAGCAGGGGGACTCTGGCTACACCTTC
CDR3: CASSEQGDSGYTF

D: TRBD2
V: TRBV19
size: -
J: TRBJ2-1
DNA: TGTGCCAGTAGGGGACTAAGCTCCTACAATGAGCAGTTCTTC
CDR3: CASRGLSSYNEQFF

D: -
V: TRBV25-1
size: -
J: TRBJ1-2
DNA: TGTGCCAGCAGTGAACCCGGGAATCGCTACACCTTC
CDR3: CASSEPGNRYTF

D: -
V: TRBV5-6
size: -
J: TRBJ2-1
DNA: TGTGCCAGCAGCTTGGTGCTGGGGGGTAGTGGCAATGAGCAGTTCTTC
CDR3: CASSLVLGGSGNEQFF

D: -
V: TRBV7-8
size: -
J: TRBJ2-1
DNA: TGTGCCAGCTCGACCCCCGTTAGCCACAATGAGCAGTTCTTC
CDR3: CASSTPVSHNEQFF

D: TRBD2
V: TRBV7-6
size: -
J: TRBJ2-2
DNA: TGTGCCAGCAGCTTAGCGACGGGAGGGTTTATCACCGGGGAGCTGTTTTTT
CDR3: CASSLATGGFITGELFF

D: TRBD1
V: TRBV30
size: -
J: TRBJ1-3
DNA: TGTGCCTGGAGTGGGGGCAGGGGGTTTCGAGGAAACACCATATATTTT
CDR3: CAWSGGRGFRGNTIYF

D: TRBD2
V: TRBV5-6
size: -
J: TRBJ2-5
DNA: TGTGCCAGCAGCTTGTTGGGGCGGGGGGTCCAAGAGACCCAGTACTTC
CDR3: CASSLLGRGVQETQYF

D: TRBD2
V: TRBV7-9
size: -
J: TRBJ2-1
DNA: TGTGCCAGCAGCTTAGGTTCGCTAGCGGGGCTCTACAATGAGCAGTTCTTC
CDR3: CASSLGSLAGLYNEQFF

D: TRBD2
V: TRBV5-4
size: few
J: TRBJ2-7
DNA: TGTGCCAGCAGCTTTCCTCTAGCGGGAGTCTCCGAGCAGTACTTC
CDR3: CASSFPLAGVSEQYF

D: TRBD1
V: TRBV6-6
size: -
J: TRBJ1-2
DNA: TGTGCCAGCATCCACTCGACAGGGGACTATGGCTACACCTTC
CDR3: CASIHSTGDYGYTF

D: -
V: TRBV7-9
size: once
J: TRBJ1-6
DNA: TGTGCCAGCAGCTTAGTGGCAGGGAACTCCTATAATTCACCCCTCCACTTT
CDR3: CASSLVAGNSYNSPLHF

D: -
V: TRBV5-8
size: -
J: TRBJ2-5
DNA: TGTGCCAGCGCTCGAAATTTCGGGTCCCAAGAGACCCAGTACTTC
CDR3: CASARNFGSQETQYF

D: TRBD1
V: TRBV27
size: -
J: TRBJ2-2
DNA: TGTGCCAGCATAGGGACAGCCCAGGGGGAGCTGTTTTTT
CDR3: CASIGTAQGELFF

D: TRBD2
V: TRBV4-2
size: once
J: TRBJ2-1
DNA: TGTGCCAGCAGCCAAGCGCCGCGACTAGCGGGAGGGCCGAATGAGCAGTTCTTC
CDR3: CASSQAPRLAGGPNEQFF

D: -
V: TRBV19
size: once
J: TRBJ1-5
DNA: TGTGCCAGTAGTATAGGAGGGCCCCAGCATTTT
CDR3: CASSIGGPQHF

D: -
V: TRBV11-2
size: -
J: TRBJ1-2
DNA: TGTGCCAGCAGCTTAGCTCAGAACTATGGCTACACCTTC
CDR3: CASSLAQNYGYTF

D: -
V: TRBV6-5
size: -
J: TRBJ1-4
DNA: TGTGCCAGCTCGAGGCAACATAATGAAAAACTGTTTTTT
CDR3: CASSRQHNEKLFF

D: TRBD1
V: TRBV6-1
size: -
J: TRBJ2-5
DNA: TGTGCCAGCACCTGGACAGGGCAGGAGACCCAGTACTTC
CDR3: CASTWTGQETQYF

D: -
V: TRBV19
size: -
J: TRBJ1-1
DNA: TGTGCCAGTAGCCACCGCAGGGACACCCTTGAAGCTTTCTTT
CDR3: CASSHRRDTLEAFF

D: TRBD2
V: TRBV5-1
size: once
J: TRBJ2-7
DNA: TGCGCCAGCAGCGCCAACCCCTCTAGCGGGAGCTTCGAGCAGTGCTTC
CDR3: CASSANPSSGSFEQCF

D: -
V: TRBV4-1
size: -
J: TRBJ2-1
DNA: TGCGCCAGCAGCCAAGATCGCGGTAGCATCTACAATGAGCAGTTCTTC
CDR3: CASSQDRGSIYNEQFF

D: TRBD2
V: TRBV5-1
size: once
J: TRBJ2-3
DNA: TGCGCCAGCAGCCCGCAGCGGGGGGGCAATGCAGATACGCAGTATTTT
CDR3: CASSPQRGGNADTQYF

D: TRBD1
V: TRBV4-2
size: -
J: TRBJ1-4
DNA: TGTGCCAGCAGCCAACCTGGGACAGGGAGTGGTGAAAAACTGTTTTTT
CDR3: CASSQPGTGSGEKLFF

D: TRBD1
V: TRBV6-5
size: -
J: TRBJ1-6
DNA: TGTGCCAGCAGCGGACAGGGTGGTTCACCCCTCCACTTT
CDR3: CASSGQGGSPLHF

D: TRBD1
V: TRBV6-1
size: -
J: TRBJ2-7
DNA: TGTGCCAGCAGTGAATTACCGGGACAGCCCTCCGAGCAGTACTTC
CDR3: CASSELPGQPSEQYF

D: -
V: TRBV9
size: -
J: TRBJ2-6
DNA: TGTGCCAGCAGCGTAGAGGGGCTGGGCTTAGGGGCCAACGTCCTGACTTTC
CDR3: CASSVEGLGLGANVLTF

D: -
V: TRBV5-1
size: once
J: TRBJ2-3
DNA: TGCGCCAGCAGCACCTCTACCGGGGGCACAGATACGCAGTATTTT
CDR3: CASSTSTGGTDTQYF

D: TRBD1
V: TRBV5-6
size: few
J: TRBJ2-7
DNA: TGTGCCAGCAGCCTAACCGGGACAGGGATCTACGAGCAGTACTTC
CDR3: CASSLTGTGIYEQYF

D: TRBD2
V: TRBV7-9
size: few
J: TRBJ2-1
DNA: TGTGCCAGCAGCGGTGGACTAGCGGGGGGAATCTACAATGAGCAGTTCTTC
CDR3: CASSGGLAGGIYNEQFF

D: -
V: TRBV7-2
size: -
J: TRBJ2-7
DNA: TGTGCCAGCAGCAACAGGGTATACTACGAGCAGTACTTC
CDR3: CASSNRVYYEQYF

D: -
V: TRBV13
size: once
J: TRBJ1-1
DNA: TGTGCCAGCAGCTTAGGTTCGGGACAGAACACTGAAGCTTTCTTT
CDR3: CASSLGSGQNTEAFF

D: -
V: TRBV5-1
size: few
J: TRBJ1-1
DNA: TGCGCCAGCACCCCTACACAGGGTAGATCGTCTGAAGCTTTCTTT
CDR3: CASTPTQGRSSEAFF

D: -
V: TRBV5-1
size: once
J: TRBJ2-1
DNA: TGCGCCAGCAGCCCATACTTCGGAGGGGGGGACAATGAGCAGTTCTTC
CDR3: CASSPYFGGGDNEQFF

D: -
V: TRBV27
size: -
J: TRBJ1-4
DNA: TGTGCCAGCAGAAATTCAAGGACAGCTTTGAATGAAAAACTGTTTTTT
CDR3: CASRNSRTALNEKLFF

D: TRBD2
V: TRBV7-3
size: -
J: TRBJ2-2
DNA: TGTGCCAGCCGGGGACGGGGGGAGCACACCGGGGAGCTGTTTTTT
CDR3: CASRGRGEHTGELFF

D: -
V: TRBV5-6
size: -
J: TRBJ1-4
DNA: TGTGCCAGCAGCTTGGGCCAGGAAAAACTGTTTTTT
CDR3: CASSLGQEKLFF

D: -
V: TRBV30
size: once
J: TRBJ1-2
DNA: TGTGCCTGGGTTAGGAACCAGGGCAACTATGGCTACACCTTC
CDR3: CAWVRNQGNYGYTF

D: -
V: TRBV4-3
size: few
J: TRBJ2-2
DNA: TGCGCCAGCAGCCAAGAGACGACTCTTCGGGAGCTGTTTTTT
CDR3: CASSQETTLRELFF

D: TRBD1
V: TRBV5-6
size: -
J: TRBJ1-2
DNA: TGTGCCAGCAGTTTACAGGGGTCTGGATATGGCTACACCTTC
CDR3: CASSLQGSGYGYTF

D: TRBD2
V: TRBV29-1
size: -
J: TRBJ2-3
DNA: TGCAGCGTTAGCAGCGGGAGGGGAGATACGCAGTATTTT
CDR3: CSVSSGRGDTQYF

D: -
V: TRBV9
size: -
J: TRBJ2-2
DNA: TGTGCCAGCAGCCCCCAGGCAGGTCTAAGCACCGGGGAGCTGTTTTTT
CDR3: CASSPQAGLSTGELFF

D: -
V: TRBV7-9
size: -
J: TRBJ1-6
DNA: TGTGCCAGCAGCCTTCAACAGAGCTCCTATAATTCACCCCTCCACTTT
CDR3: CASSLQQSSYNSPLHF

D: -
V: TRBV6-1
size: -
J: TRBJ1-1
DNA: TGTGCCAGCAGGGAGCGGGGCTTGAACACTGAAGCTTTCTTT
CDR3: CASRERGLNTEAFF

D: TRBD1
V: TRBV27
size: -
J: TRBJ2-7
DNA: TGTGCCAGCAGGCCGGGACAGGGGACCTCCTACGAGCAGTACTTC
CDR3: CASRPGQGTSYEQYF

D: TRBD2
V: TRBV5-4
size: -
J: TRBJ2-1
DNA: TGTGCCAGCAGCTCGCTACTAGCGGCCTCCTACAATGAGCAGTTCTTC
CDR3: CASSSLLAASYNEQFF

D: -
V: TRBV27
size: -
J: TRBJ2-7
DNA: TGTGCCAGCAGTCTAACCCCGTCGGGTGGGCAGTACTTC
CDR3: CASSLTPSGGQYF

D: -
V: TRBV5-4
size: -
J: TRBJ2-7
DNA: TGTGCCAGCAGCTTAGGGGGTGGCGGGGAGGGCGAGCAGTACTTC
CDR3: CASSLGGGGEGEQYF